These T cell receptor beta chains were read from a single sample in a study of blood T cell repertoires in COVID-19. Repertoires were generated with immunoSEQ multiplex PCR, while TCRdb's copy carries only in-frame clones and drops some. The repertoire holds hundreds of thousands of clones, approximately 90% seen once, with around 2.6% in the top ten. Sequencing was done on a sample of PBMCs or T cells enriched from blood (not recorded which). Receptor source: a woman aged 25 to 45 with acute COVID-19. The CDR3 runs from the conserved cysteine through the conserved F or W. The order of the fields is V gene, J gene, clone size, CDR3 protein. Size is omitted from some rows. Given values are once, few, many or a class for expanded clones.

TRBV25-1	TRBJ1-6	-	CASSGGAGGGNSPLHF
TRBV25-1	TRBJ2-2	-	CASSLGDRGTGELFF
TRBV5-1	TRBJ2-6	-	CASSLKGQGFTGANVLTF
TRBV7-9	TRBJ2-2	-	CASSSPTSGGPPPNTGELFF
TRBV18	TRBJ1-5	-	CASSPEQGDQPQHF
TRBV18	TRBJ2-2	-	CASSPAPVSGELFF
TRBV18	TRBJ2-7	few	CASSPDRAYEQYF
TRBV24-1	TRBJ2-3	-	CATSDSSGTGTDTQYF
TRBV11-3	TRBJ1-1	-	CASSFSGNTEAFF
TRBV27	TRBJ2-1	-	CASSGQGALNEQFF
TRBV19	TRBJ2-5	-	CASSRGQQVQETQYF
TRBV9	TRBJ1-3	-	CASSLTTGDSGNTIYF
TRBV7-2	TRBJ1-1	-	CASSVEGVWDTEAFF
TRBV19	TRBJ2-7	-	CASSRTASYEQYF
TRBV5-4	TRBJ2-5	-	CASSLRGGGETQYF
TRBV11-2	TRBJ2-2	-	CASSQQVATGELFF
TRBV4-3	TRBJ2-1	-	CASSQTATGGNEQFF